The present T cell receptor (beta chain) was sequenced within a study of shared clonotypes between healthy human individuals. Findings of the study overall: The low donor count limited represented genetic and exposure-history diversity.

Germline CDR1 SGHDT, CDR2 YYEEEE. The CDR3 loop spans 12 amino acids. Trimming left V 0 bases short and J 5 bases short, with 6 bases between. Original processing notes: Quality scores were absent from the junction-only immunoSEQ sequences, so filtering differed. Repertoires were generated with immunoSEQ multiplex PCR, while TCRdb's copy carries only in-frame clones and drops some. V, J and clone size reflect that table, while D and trimming were determined from the DNA. Counted here are some 2 million clones, about 95% occurring once; the ten biggest clones make up roughly 1%. As regards this clone: Its antigen is undetermined. Other DNA variants within this sample encode the same CDR3.

Naive CD8 populations comprised CD45RO-negative cells positively selected for CCR7, excluding terminally differentiated effector memory CD45RA+ cells. All donors were healthy HIV-negative adults lacking recent acute infections or vaccinations. The J gene is TRBJ2-7, the V gene TRBV5-6, with TRBD1 as a possible D gene (5 bases). This TCR was sampled from a man aged 18 to 30 in good health. The sequencing sample was made of naive CD8+ T cells sorted from blood. The CDR3 nucleotides are TGTGCCAGCAGCTTGGCCAGGGACGAGCAGTACTTC. It specifies CASSLARDEQYF.